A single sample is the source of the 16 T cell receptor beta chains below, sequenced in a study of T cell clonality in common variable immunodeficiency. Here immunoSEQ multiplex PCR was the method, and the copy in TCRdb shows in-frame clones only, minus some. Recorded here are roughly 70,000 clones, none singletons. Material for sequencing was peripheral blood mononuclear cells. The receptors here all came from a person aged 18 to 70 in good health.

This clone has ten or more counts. The CDR3 is CATSRFPGTEAFF. The covered CDR3 bases are TGTGCCACCAGCAGATTCCCGGGGACTGAA. V gene TRBV15 combines with J gene TRBJ1-1; unclear D gene. The missing CDR3 end, 3 residues past where the read stops, is filled in from the germline J gene. The CDR3 sequence is 13 residues long. Germline CDR1 is LNHNV and CDR2 is YYDKDF (reference sequence). Trimming took off 2 bases at V and 5 bases at J, with 9 bases between the two ends.

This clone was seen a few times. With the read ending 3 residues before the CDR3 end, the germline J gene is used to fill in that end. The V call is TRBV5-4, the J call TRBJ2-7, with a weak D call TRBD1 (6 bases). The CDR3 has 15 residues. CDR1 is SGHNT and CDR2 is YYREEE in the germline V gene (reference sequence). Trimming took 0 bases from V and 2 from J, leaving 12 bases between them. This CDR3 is CASSLGTVPTYEQYF. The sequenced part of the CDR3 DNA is TGTGCCAGCAGCTTGGGGACAGTACCAACCTACGAG.

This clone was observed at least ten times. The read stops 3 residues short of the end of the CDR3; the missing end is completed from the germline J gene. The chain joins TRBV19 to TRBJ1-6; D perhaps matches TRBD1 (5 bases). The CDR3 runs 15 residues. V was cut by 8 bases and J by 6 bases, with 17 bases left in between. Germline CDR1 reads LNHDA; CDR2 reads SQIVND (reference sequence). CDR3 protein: CASSLQWGGNSPLHF. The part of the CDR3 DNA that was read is TGTGCCAGTTCCTTACAATGGGGGGGTAATTCACCC.

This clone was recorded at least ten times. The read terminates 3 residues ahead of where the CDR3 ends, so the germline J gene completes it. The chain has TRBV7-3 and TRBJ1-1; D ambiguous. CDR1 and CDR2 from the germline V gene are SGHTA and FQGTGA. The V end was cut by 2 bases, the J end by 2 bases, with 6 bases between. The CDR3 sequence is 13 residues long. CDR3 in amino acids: CASSLLANTEAFF. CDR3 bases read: TGTGCCAGCAGCTTATTGGCAAACACTGAA. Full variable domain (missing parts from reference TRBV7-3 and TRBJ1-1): GAGVSQTPSNKVTEKGKYVELRCDPISGHTALYWYRQSLGQGPEFLIYFQGTGAADDSGLPNDRFFAVRPEGSVSTLKIQRTERGDSAVYLCASSLLANTEAFFGQGTRLTVV.

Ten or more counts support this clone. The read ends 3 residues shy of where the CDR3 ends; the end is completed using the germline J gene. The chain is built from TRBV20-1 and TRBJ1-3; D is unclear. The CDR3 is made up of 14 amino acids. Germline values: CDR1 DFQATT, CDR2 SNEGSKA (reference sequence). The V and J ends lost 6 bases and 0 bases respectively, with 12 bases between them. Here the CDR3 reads CSARVTSSGNTIYF. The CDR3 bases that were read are TGCAGTGCCCGAGTAACTAGCTCTGGAAACACC.

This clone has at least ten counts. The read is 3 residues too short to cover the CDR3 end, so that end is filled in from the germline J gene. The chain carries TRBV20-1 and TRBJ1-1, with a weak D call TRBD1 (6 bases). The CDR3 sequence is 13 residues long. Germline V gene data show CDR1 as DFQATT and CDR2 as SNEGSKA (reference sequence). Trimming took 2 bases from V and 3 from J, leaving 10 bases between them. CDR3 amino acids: CSARWEGDTEAFF. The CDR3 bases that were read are TGCAGTGCTAGATGGGAGGGGGACACTGAA.

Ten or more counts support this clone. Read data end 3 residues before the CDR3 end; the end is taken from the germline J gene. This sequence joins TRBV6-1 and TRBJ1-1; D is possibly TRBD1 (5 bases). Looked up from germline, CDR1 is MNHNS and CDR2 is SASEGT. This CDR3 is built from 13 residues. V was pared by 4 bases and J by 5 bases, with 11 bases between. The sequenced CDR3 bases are TGTGCCAGCAGTGCCCGGGGGGGGACTGAA. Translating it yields CASSARGGTE. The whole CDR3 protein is CASSARGGTEAFF.

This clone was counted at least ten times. The CDR3 bases that were read are TGCGCCAGCAGCCTCCGGGAGTCGGGGTCCGGGGAG. Translated, it gives CASSLRESGSGE. The full CDR3 sequence reads CASSLRESGSGELFF. The chain is built from TRBV4-1 and TRBJ2-2, with D perhaps TRBD2 (6 bases). The read halts 3 residues ahead of the CDR3 end, with the missing end drawn from the germline J gene. Trimming shortened V by 4 bases and J by 6 bases, and 15 bases separated the two germline ends. CDR1 and CDR2 from the germline V gene are MGHRA and YSYEKL. CDR3 size: 15 residues.

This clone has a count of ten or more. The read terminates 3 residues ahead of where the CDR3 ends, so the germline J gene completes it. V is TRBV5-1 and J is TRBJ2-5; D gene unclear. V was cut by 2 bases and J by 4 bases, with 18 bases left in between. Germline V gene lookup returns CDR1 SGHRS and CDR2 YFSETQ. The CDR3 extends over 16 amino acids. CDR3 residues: CASSFSRASVPETQYF. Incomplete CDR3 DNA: TGCGCCAGCAGCTTCTCAAGGGCCTCGGTCCCAGAGACC.

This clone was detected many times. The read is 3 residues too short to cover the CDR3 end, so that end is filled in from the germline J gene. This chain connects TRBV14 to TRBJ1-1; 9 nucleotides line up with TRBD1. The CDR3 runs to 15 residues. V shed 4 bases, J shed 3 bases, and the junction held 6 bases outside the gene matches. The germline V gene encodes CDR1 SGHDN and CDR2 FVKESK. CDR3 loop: CASSPDRGRDTEAFF. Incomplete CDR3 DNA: TGTGCCAGCAGCCCGGACAGGGGAAGGGACACTGAA.

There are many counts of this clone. CDR3 region: CASSQDSLSGEKLFF. The sequenced CDR3 bases are TGCGCCAGCAGCCAGGACAGCCTTTCGGGCGAAAAA. The chain recombines TRBV4-1 with TRBJ1-4; perhaps TRBD1 as D (6 bases). The read ends 3 residues before the CDR3 terminus; that terminus is restored from the germline J gene. Deletions cut 3 bases from V and 8 bases from J, with 16 bases between. The CDR3 is made up of 15 amino acids. Germline values: CDR1 MGHRA, CDR2 YSYEKL.

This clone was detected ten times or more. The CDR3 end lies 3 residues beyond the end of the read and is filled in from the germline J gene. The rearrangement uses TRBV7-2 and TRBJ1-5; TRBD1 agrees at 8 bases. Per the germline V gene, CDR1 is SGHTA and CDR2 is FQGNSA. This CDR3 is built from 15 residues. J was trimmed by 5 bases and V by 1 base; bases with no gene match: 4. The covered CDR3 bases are TGTGCCAGCAGCTTAGTAGCAGGGGGCGATCAGCCC. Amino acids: CASSLVAGGDQP. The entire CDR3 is CASSLVAGGDQPQHF.

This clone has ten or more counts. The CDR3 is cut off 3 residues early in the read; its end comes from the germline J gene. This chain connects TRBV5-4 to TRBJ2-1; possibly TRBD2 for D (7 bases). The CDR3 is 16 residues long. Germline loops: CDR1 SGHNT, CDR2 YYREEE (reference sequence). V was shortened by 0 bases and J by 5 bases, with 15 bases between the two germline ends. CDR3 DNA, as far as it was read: TGTGCCAGCAGCTTGGGGGGGCGGAGCGGGGACAATGAG. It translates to CASSLGGRSGDNE. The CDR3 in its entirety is CASSLGGRSGDNEQFF.

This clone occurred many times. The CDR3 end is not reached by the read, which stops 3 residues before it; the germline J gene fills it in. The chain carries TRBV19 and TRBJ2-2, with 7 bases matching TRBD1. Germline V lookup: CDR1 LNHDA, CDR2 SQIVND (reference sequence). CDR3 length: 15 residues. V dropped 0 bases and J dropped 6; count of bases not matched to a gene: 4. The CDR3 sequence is CASSIETGLAGELFF. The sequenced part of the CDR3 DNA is TGTGCCAGTAGTATAGAGACAGGGCTCGCCGGGGAG.

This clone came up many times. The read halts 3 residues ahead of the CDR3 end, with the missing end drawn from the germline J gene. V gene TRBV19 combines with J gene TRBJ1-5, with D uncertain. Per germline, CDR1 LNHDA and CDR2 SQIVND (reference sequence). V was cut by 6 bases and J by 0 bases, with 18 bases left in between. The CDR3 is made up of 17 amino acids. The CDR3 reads CASRSEGGGFSNQPQHF. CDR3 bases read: TGTGCCAGTAGATCGGAGGGTGGAGGGTTTAGCAATCAGCCC.

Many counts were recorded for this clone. Partial CDR3 DNA: TGCGCCAGCGCCCCCTGGGGCAACACTGAA. It yields the protein CASAPWGNTE. The full CDR3 protein is CASAPWGNTEAFF. The chain couples TRBV5-1 to TRBJ1-1; a weak D match, TRBD1 (5 bases). The read is 3 residues too short to cover the CDR3 end, so that end is filled in from the germline J gene. Germline V gene lookup returns CDR1 SGHRS and CDR2 YFSETQ. The CDR3 has 13 residues. The V gene lost 7 bases and the J gene lost 2 bases, with 12 bases spanning the gap.